The 31 T cell receptor beta chains listed next were all sequenced from one sample in a study of blood T cell repertoires in COVID-19. Sequencing used immunoSEQ multiplex PCR; TCRdb keeps in-frame clones, though not all of them. This repertoire shows a few hundred thousand clones, roughly 87% found once; its top ten account for about 3%. Sequenced input: PBMCs or T cells enriched from blood (not recorded which). The receptor source for this set is a woman aged 30 to 39 who had recovered from COVID-19.

This rearrangement joins TRBV5-1 to TRBJ1-6; TRBD1 agrees at 7 bases. This CDR3 has 16 amino acids. Trimming cost V 1 base and J 5 bases; bases outside gene matches: 6. Germline CDR1 and CDR2: SGHRS and YFSETQ. DNA of the CDR3: TGCGCCAGCAGCTTGCGTCCTGGGACAGATAATTCACCCCTCCACTTT. Translating it yields CASSLRPGTDNSPLHF.

The chain uses TRBV6-1 and TRBJ2-7; 13 bases are shared with TRBD2. With V trimmed by 3 bases and J by 0 bases, 8 bases remained unmatched. This CDR3 has 18 amino acids. CDR1 is MNHNS, CDR2 SASEGT, per germline. As DNA, the CDR3 is TGTGCCAGCAGTGACTGGACAGGGACTAGCGGGAACTCCTACGAGCAGTACTTC. It specifies CASSDWTGTSGNSYEQYF.

The V gene is TRBV2, the J gene TRBJ1-1; 11 bases match TRBD1. In germline, CDR1 is SNHLY, CDR2 FYNNEI. CDR3 length: 16 residues. The V gene end was trimmed by 7 bases and the J gene end by 6 bases; junction bases not matched to a gene: 13. The chain's CDR3 is CASKWTVVGQGAEAFF. In nucleotides, the CDR3 is TGTGCCAGCAAGTGGACGGTAGTGGGACAGGGGGCTGAAGCTTTCTTT. Filled out from reference TRBV2 and TRBJ1-1, the complete variable domain reads EPEVTQTPSHQVTQMGQEVILRCVPISNHLYFYWYRQILGQKVEFLVSFYNNEISEKSEIFDDQFSVERPDGSNFTLKIRSTKLEDSAMYFCASKWTVVGQGAEAFFGQGTRLTVV.

The rearrangement uses TRBV5-8 and TRBJ1-5; D remains ambiguous. V gave up 0 bases and J gave up 9 bases, with 7 bases separating them. The CDR3 runs 12 residues. CDR1 is SGHTS and CDR2 is YDEGEE in the germline V gene. CDR3 loop: CASSLDRGPQHF. The CDR3 nucleotides read TGTGCCAGCAGCTTGGACCGGGGGCCCCAGCATTTT.

This sequence joins TRBV11-2 and TRBJ1-2, with D possibly matching TRBD1 (5 bases). The germline gives CDR1 SGHAT, CDR2 FQNNGV. V was pared by 5 bases and J by 7 bases, with 14 bases between. This CDR3 region has 13 residues. The CDR3 nucleotides are TGTGCCAGCAGCCCGCCGGGGGTCGGTGGCTACACCTTC. Amino acids: CASSPPGVGGYTF.

J is TRBJ2-7 and V is TRBV28; TRBD1 matches at 12 bases. The germline V gene encodes CDR1 MDHEN and CDR2 SYDVKM. This CDR3 comprises 19 residues. J lost 3 bases, V lost 5 bases, and 17 bases had no gene match. For the CDR3, the DNA is TGTGCCAGCAGTGGGCCCGGGACAGGGGGCGGAGGGGGCTTCTACGAGCAGTACTTC. Translation: CASSGPGTGGGGGFYEQYF.

The chain has TRBV7-6 and TRBJ2-1, with TRBD2 identical over 9 bases. The CDR3 length is 15 residues. Germline-derived CDR1 and CDR2 are SGHVS and FNYEAQ. The trim removed 4 bases at V and 2 bases at J, leaving 3 bases unmatched. CDR3 DNA sequence: TGTGCCAGCAGCTCCGAGCGGGGGGCCTACAATGAGCAGTTCTTC. Its protein product is CASSSERGAYNEQFF.

V is TRBV1 and J is TRBJ1-5; the table assigns TRBD1, which was not confirmed against the DNA. TRBV1 is a recognized pseudogene. CDR3 size: 14 residues. CDR3 amino acids: CTSTSTGSNQPQHF. In nucleotides, the CDR3 is TGCACCAGCACCTCGACAGGCTCCAATCAGCCCCAGCATTTT.

The rearrangement uses TRBV7-8 and TRBJ2-6; no reliable D call. The CDR3 has 16 amino acids. Trimming cost V 1 base and J 0 bases, with 7 bases left between them. Germline-derived CDR1 and CDR2 are SGHVS and FQNEAQ. The CDR3 DNA reads as TGTGCCAGCAGCTTAGGAACTTACTCTGGGGCCAACGTCCTGACTTTC. This sequence encodes CASSLGTYSGANVLTF.

The chain uses TRBV29-1 and TRBJ1-1, with D maybe TRBD1 (6 bases). Germline CDR1 reads SQVTM; CDR2 reads ANQGSEA. Deletions cut 5 bases from V and 3 bases from J, with 10 bases between. This CDR3 spans 12 amino acids. The CDR3 coding sequence is TGCAGCGTTCGTCCAGGGGACACTGAAGCTTTCTTT. Its protein is CSVRPGDTEAFF.

The chain has TRBV23-1 and TRBJ2-2; 10 bases map to TRBD1. TRBV23-1 has ORF status, its function being uncertain. Trimming at V came to 1 base and at J to 8 bases, leaving 10 bases not matched to a gene. The CDR3 sequence is 17 residues long. The CDR3 DNA reads TGCGCCAGCAGTCAATTTCTGGGACAGGGGCGGCCGGGGGAGCTGTTTTTT. It encodes CASSQFLGQGRPGELFF.

This clone was recorded a few times. Different DNA sequences within this sample yield the same CDR3. CDR3 DNA: TGCGCCAGCAGGGACAGACGCAACACCGGGGAGCTGTTTTTT. Translating gives CASRDRRNTGELFF. This chain joins TRBV10-1 and TRBJ2-2; D perhaps matches TRBD1 (6 bases). The germline CDR1 and CDR2 sequences are WNHNN and SYGVQD (reference sequence). The V gene lost 6 bases and the J gene lost 2 bases, with 10 bases spanning the gap. This CDR3 region has 14 residues.

The V gene is TRBV20-1, the J gene TRBJ2-6, with D possibly being TRBD1 (6 bases). The CDR3 sequence is 16 residues long. The V end was cut by 3 bases, the J end by 2 bases, with 14 bases between. Looked up from germline, CDR1 is DFQATT and CDR2 is SNEGSKA (reference sequence). The CDR3 protein is CSASHREVTGANVLTF. In DNA form, the CDR3 reads TGCAGTGCTAGTCACAGGGAAGTTACTGGGGCCAACGTCCTGACTTTC.

CDR3 nucleotides: TGTGCCAGCAGACAGGGGGCAGGGTATGGCTACACCTTC. Protein: CASRQGAGYGYTF. This chain links TRBV7-6 with TRBJ1-2; 9 positions agree with TRBD1. Germline CDR1 SGHVS, CDR2 FNYEAQ. This CDR3 is 13 amino acids long. With V trimmed by 6 bases and J by 5 bases, 4 bases remained unmatched.

This clone was recorded a few times. CDR3 sequence reads: CASSPTTGGINTEAFF. The CDR3, as DNA: TGTGCCAGCAGCCCAACTACAGGGGGTATCAACACTGAAGCTTTCTTT. J is TRBJ1-1 and V is TRBV13; 8 bases are a match to TRBD1. J lost 2 bases, V lost 5 bases, and 10 bases had no gene match. CDR1 is PRHDT, CDR2 FYEKMQ, per germline (reference sequence). The CDR3 extends over 16 amino acids.

The V call is TRBV19, the J call TRBJ2-3; 7 positions match TRBD1. Losses at the gene ends were 1 base for V and 3 bases for J; bases not matched to a gene: 13. Per the germline V gene, CDR1 is LNHDA and CDR2 is SQIVND (reference sequence). This CDR3 region has 18 residues. CDR3 sequence (DNA): TGTGCCAGTAGTATAGCGTATCCGACAGGGTCTATTACAGATACGCAGTATTTT. This encodes CASSIAYPTGSITDTQYF.

The chain couples TRBV7-7 to TRBJ2-2; 13 bases line up with TRBD2. In germline, CDR1 is SSHAT, CDR2 FNYEAQ (reference sequence). The length of the CDR3 is 15 residues. In DNA, the CDR3 is TGTGCTAGCGGCAGACTAGCGGGAGGTTTCCGGGAGCTGTTTTTT. The encoded protein is CASGRLAGGFRELFF.

This chain connects TRBV7-8 to TRBJ2-1, with 7 bases lining up with TRBD1. The CDR3 spans 16 residues. The germline CDR1 and CDR2 sequences are SGHVS and FQNEAQ. After removal of 4 bases from V and 3 bases from J, the junction contained 9 bases not matched to a gene. The CDR3 protein is CASSSKPGQFYNEQFF. The CDR3 DNA is TGTGCCAGCAGCTCAAAACCGGGACAGTTCTACAATGAGCAGTTCTTC.

J is TRBJ1-4 and V is TRBV27; TRBD1 might be the D (5 bases). The ends were cut back, 5 bases at V and 4 bases at J, with 17 bases in the middle. The germline V gene encodes CDR1 MNHEY and CDR2 SMNVEV (reference sequence). The CDR3 consists of 16 residues. The CDR3 sequence is CASSPRQTVYNEKLFF. The DNA for the CDR3 is TGTGCCAGCAGTCCACGACAGACAGTTTATAATGAAAAACTGTTTTTT.

This clone has only a few counts. The chain carries TRBV18 and TRBJ2-5; D might be TRBD2 (6 bases). CDR1 and CDR2 from the germline V gene are KGHSH and LQKENI. This CDR3 has 14 residues. Between the trimmed V and J ends, which lost 4 bases and 4 bases, there was a span of 13 bases. Written as DNA, the CDR3 is TGTGCCAGCTCACTCCCGGCCGGGAGAGAGACCCAGTACTTC. This translates into CASSLPAGRETQYF.

The chain uses TRBV2 and TRBJ1-6, with 7 bases lining up with TRBD1. V dropped 5 bases and J dropped 3; count of bases not matched to a gene: 7. Germline CDR1 is SNHLY and CDR2 is FYNNEI. The CDR3 sequence is 16 residues long. Here the CDR3 reads CASSRVGTDYNSPLHF. The CDR3 DNA follows: TGTGCCAGCAGTCGGGTCGGGACAGACTATAATTCACCCCTCCACTTT.

The chain combines TRBV16 with TRBJ1-2; D perhaps matches TRBD1 (6 bases). The CDR3 loop spans 15 amino acids. The V and J ends lost 2 bases and 4 bases respectively, with 14 bases between them. The germline CDR1 and CDR2 sequences are KGHSY and FQNENV. The CDR3 reads CASSQPASDSYGYTF. The CDR3 bases are TGTGCCAGCAGCCAACCCGCGTCGGACAGCTATGGCTACACCTTC.

The genes are TRBV9 and TRBJ2-7; D is possibly TRBD2 (6 bases). Germline CDR1 is SGDLS and CDR2 is YYNGEE. This CDR3 comprises 16 residues. Trimming took 4 bases from V and 2 from J, leaving 19 bases between them. Here the CDR3 DNA reads TGTGCCAGCAGCTTAAGCTCGGGACTTAACCCCTACGAGCAGTACTTC. This translates into CASSLSSGLNPYEQYF.

V and J are TRBV27 and TRBJ2-7, with TRBD2 identical over 8 bases. Germline V gives CDR1 MNHEY, CDR2 SMNVEV (reference sequence). This CDR3 has 15 amino acids. The ends lost 5 bases at V and 6 bases at J; junction bases unmatched: 12. In DNA, the CDR3 is TGTGCCAGCAGTCCTCGGGGGGGCTATGCGGGCGAGCAGTACTTC. Its translation: CASSPRGGYAGEQYF.

The chain combines TRBV2 with TRBJ1-5; weak D call: TRBD1 (6 bases). This CDR3 contains 14 residues. V lost 6 bases to trimming and J lost 2 bases, with 11 bases between them. Germline CDR1 and CDR2: SNHLY and FYNNEI. This chain's CDR3 is CASRRDIGNQPQHF. The CDR3 region has the DNA TGTGCCAGCAGACGGGACATAGGCAATCAGCCCCAGCATTTT.

This clone was recorded once. This sequence joins TRBV25-1 and TRBJ1-1; no firm D call. From germline, CDR1 is MGHDK and CDR2 SYGVNS. V shed 6 bases and J shed 1 base, with 9 bases lying between them. CDR3 length: 13 residues. The CDR3 DNA reads TGTGCCAGCAGGAGTGGTACGAACACTGAAGCTTTCTTT. It yields the protein CASRSGTNTEAFF.

J is TRBJ2-1 and V is TRBV18; the match to TRBD2 covers 8 bases. Germline CDR1 and CDR2: KGHSH and LQKENI. CDR3 size: 17 residues. J gave up 2 bases and V 0 bases, and 6 bases lay outside the gene matches. CDR3 DNA sequence: TGTGCCAGCTCACCACCGGGCGGGGGGCCCCCCTACAATGAGCAGTTCTTC. This sequence encodes CASSPPGGGPPYNEQFF. The whole variable domain, filled in from reference TRBV18 and TRBJ2-1, reads NAGVMQNPRHLVRRRGQEARLRCSPMKGHSHVYWYRQLPEEGLKFMVYLQKENIIDESGMPKERFSAEFPKEGPSILRIQQVVRGDSAAYFCASSPPGGGPPYNEQFFGPGTRLTVL.

This clone has more than one count but fewer than ten. The chain employs TRBV28 and TRBJ1-1, with D maybe TRBD1 (5 bases). Trimming removed 5 bases from V and 4 bases from J, with 14 bases in between. Germline CDR1 and CDR2: MDHEN and SYDVKM. The CDR3 consists of 14 residues. DNA of the CDR3: TGTGCCAGCAGTATCCGGCCCCAGGGCACTGAAGCTTTCTTT. Translation gives CASSIRPQGTEAFF.

The chain employs TRBV5-1 and TRBJ2-5, with D unclear. The CDR3 runs 12 residues. CDR1 SGHRS and CDR2 YFSETQ come from the germline V gene. Trimming took off 2 bases at V and 2 bases at J, with 4 bases between the two ends. CDR3 region: CASSFLQETQYF. The CDR3 region has the DNA TGCGCCAGCAGCTTTTTACAAGAGACCCAGTACTTC.

The V call is TRBV28, the J call TRBJ2-5, with 8 positions matching TRBD1. Losses at the gene ends were 7 bases for V and 5 bases for J; bases not matched to a gene: 6. The length of the CDR3 is 13 residues. Germline V gene data show CDR1 as MDHEN and CDR2 as SYDVKM. This CDR3 reads CASTRTGSETQYF. CDR3 DNA sequence: TGTGCCAGCACCAGGACAGGGTCCGAGACCCAGTACTTC.

The chain carries TRBV25-1 and TRBJ2-7; 9 bases line up with TRBD1. J lost 5 bases, V lost 1 base, and 12 bases had no gene match. CDR3 length: 17 amino acids. Germline-derived CDR1 and CDR2 are MGHDK and SYGVNS. This CDR3 reads CASSESGAGTGHNEQYF. CDR3 coding DNA: TGTGCCAGCAGTGAATCAGGGGCCGGGACAGGGCACAACGAGCAGTACTTC.